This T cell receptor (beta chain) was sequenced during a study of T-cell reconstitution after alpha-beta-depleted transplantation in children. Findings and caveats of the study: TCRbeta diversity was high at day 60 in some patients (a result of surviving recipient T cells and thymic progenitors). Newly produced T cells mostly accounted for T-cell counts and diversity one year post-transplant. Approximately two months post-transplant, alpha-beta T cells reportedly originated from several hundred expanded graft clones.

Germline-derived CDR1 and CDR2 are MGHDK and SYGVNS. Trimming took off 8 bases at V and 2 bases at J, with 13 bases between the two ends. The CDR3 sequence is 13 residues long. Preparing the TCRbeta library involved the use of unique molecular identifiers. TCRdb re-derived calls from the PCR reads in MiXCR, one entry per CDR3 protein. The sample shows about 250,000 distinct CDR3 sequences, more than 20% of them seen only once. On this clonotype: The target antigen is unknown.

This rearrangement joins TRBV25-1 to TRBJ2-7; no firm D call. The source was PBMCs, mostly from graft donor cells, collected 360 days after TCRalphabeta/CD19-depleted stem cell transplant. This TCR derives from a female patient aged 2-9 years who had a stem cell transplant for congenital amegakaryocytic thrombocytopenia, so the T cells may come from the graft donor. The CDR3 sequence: CASQVGSAYEQYF. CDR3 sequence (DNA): TGTGCCAGCCAGGTGGGAAGCGCCTACGAGCAGTACTTC.